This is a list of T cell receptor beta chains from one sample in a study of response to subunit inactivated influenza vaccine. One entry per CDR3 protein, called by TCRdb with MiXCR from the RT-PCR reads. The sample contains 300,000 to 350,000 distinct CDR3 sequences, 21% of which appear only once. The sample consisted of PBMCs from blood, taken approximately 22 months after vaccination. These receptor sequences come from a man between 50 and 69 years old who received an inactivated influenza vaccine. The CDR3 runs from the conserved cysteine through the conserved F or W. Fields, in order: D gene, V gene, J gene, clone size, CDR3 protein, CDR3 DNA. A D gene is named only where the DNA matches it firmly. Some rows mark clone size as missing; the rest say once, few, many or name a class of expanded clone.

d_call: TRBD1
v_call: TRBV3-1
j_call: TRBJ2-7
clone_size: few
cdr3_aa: CASSQGEPGQGYEQYF
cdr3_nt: TGTGCCAGCAGCCAAGGAGAACCAGGACAGGGGTACGAGCAGTACTTC

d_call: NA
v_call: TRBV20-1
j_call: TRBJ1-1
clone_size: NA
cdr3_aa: CSARDPSGTEAFF
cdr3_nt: TGCAGTGCTAGAGATCCTTCGGGGACTGAAGCTTTCTTT

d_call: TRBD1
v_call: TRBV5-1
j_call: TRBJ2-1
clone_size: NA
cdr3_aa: CASSKDRVAYNEQFF
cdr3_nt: TGCGCCAGCAGCAAAGACAGGGTTGCGTACAATGAGCAGTTCTTC

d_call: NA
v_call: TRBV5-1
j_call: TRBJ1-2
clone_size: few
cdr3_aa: CASSPREGLPGYTF
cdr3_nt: TGCGCCAGCAGCCCAAGGGAGGGCCTCCCTGGCTACACCTTC

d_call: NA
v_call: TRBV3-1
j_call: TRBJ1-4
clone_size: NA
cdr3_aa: CASSQGGTVEKLFF
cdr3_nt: TGTGCCAGCAGCCAAGGAGGTACAGTTGAAAAACTGTTTTTT

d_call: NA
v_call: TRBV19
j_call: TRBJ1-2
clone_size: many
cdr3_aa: CASTSNYGYTF
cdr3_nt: TGTGCCAGTACGTCTAACTATGGCTACACCTTC

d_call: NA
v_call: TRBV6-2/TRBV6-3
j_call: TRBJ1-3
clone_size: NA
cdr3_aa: CASTGPVGNTIYF
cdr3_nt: TGTGCCAGCACCGGACCCGTCGGAAACACCATATATTTT

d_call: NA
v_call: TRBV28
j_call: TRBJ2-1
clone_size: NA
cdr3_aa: CASSLDRPNNEQFF
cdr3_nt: TGTGCCAGCAGTTTAGATCGTCCGAACAATGAGCAGTTCTTC

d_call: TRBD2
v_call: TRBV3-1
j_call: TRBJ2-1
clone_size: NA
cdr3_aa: CASSPLAGGPNNEQFF
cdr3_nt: TGTGCCAGCAGCCCGCTAGCGGGAGGGCCAAACAATGAGCAGTTCTTC

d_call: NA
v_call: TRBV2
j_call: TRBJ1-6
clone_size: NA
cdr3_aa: CASSEAAYSPLHF
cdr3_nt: TGTGCCAGCAGTGAAGCGGCGTATTCACCCCTCCACTTT

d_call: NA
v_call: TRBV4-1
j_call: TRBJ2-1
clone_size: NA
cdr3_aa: CASSPKRDEQFF
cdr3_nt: TGCGCCAGCAGCCCTAAGCGGGATGAGCAGTTCTTC

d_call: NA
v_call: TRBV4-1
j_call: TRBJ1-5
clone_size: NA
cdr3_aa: CASSQDVAGASNQPQHF
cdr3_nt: TGCGCCAGCAGCCAAGATGTGGCGGGGGCCAGTAATCAGCCCCAGCATTTT

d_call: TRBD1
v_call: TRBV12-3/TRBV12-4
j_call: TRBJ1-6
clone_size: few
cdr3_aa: CASSSGTGWVSPLHF
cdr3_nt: TGTGCCAGCAGTTCCGGGACAGGGTGGGTCTCACCCCTCCACTTT

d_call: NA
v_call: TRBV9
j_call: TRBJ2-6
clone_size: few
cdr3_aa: CASSVSTSGANVLTF
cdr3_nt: TGTGCCAGCAGCGTATCCACCTCTGGGGCCAACGTCCTGACTTTC

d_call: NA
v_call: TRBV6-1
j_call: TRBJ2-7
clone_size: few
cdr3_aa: CASMAATAYEQYF
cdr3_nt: TGTGCCAGCATGGCAGCTACTGCCTACGAGCAGTACTTC

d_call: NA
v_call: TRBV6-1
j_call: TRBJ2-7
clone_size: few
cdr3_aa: CASSDNQGIEQYF
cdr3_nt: TGTGCCAGCAGTGACAATCAGGGGATCGAGCAGTACTTC

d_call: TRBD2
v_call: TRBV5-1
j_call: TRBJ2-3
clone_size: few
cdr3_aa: CASSSSGRFDTQYF
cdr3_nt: TGCGCCAGCAGCTCTAGCGGGAGATTCGATACGCAGTATTTT

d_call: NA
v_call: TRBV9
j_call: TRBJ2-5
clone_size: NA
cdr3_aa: CASSRKNGFQETQYF
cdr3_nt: TGTGCCAGCAGCCGAAAGAACGGGTTTCAAGAGACCCAGTACTTC

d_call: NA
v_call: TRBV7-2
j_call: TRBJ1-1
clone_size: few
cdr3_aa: CASSLQPQNTEAFF
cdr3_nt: TGTGCCAGCAGTTTACAGCCTCAGAACACTGAAGCTTTCTTT

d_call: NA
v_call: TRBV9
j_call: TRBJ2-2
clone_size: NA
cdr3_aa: CASSPGGTLGGELFF
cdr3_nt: TGTGCCAGCAGCCCTGGCGGGACCCTGGGCGGGGAGCTGTTTTTT

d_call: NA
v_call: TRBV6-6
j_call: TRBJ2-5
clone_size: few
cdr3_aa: CASRGRGETQYF
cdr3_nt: TGTGCCAGCAGAGGGAGGGGGGAGACCCAGTACTTC

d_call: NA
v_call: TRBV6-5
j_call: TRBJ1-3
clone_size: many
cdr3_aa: CASSYSLSSGNTIYF
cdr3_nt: TGTGCCAGCAGTTACTCGTTAAGCTCTGGAAACACCATATATTTT

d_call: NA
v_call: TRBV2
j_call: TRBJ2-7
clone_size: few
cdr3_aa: CASSVGSSYEQYF
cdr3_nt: TGTGCCAGCAGTGTGGGCAGCTCCTACGAGCAGTACTTC

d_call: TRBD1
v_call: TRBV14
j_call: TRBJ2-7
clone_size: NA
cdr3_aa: CASSQTTGQVQYF
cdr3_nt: TGTGCCAGCAGCCAAACGACTGGACAGGTGCAGTACTTC

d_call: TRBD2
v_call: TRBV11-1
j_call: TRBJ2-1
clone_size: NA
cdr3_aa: CASRIAGPLRNEQFF
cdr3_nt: TGTGCCAGCAGAATAGCGGGGCCCCTCAGGAATGAGCAGTTCTTC

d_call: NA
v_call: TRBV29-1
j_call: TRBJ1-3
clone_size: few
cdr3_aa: CSVLTRTQWMYTIYF
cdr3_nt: TGCAGCGTTCTGACACGAACCCAATGGATGTACACCATATATTTT

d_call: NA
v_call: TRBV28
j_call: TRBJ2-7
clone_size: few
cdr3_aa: CASSLVGRTYEQYF
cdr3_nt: TGTGCCAGCAGTTTAGTCGGCAGAACCTACGAGCAGTACTTC

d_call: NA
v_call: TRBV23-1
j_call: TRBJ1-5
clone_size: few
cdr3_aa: CASTPGPNQPQHF
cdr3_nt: TGCGCCAGCACTCCGGGCCCCAATCAGCCCCAGCATTTT

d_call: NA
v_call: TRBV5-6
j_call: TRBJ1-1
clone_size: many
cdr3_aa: CASSLGFMNTEAFF
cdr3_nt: TGTGCCAGCAGCTTAGGGTTCATGAACACTGAAGCTTTCTTT

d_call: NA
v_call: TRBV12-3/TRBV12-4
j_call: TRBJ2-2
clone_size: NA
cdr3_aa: CASSKGTILGVAGELFF
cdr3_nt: TGTGCCAGCAGTAAAGGGACAATCCTAGGCGTGGCCGGGGAGCTGTTTTTT

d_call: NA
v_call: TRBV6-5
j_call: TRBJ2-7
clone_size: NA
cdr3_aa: CASSYSRAGALREQYF
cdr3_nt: TGTGCCAGCAGTTACTCTAGGGCAGGGGCTTTGAGGGAGCAGTACTTC

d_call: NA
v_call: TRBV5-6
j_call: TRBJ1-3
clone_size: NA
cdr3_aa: CASSLGRDGNTVYF
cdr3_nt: TGTGCCAGCAGCTTGGGAAGGGATGGAAACACCGTATATTTT

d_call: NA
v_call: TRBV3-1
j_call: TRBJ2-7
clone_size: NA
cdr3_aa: CASSPPPGWVYEQYF
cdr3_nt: TGTGCCAGCAGCCCTCCCCCGGGATGGGTCTACGAGCAGTACTTC

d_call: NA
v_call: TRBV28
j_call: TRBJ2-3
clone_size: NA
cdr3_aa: CASSPSHGDPSTDTQYF
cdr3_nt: TGTGCCAGCAGTCCATCCCACGGGGATCCTAGCACAGATACGCAGTATTTT

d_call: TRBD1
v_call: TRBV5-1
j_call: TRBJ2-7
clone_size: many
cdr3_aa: CASSLEGTGHEQYF
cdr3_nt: TGCGCCAGCAGCTTGGAAGGGACAGGCCACGAGCAGTACTTC

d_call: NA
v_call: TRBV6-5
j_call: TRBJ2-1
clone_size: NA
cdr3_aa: CASSWADSYNEQFF
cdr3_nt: TGTGCCAGCAGTTGGGCGGACTCCTACAATGAGCAGTTCTTC

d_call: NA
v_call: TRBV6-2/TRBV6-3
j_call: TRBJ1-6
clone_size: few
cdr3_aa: CASRRQDSPLHF
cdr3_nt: TGTGCCAGCAGACGACAGGATTCACCCCTCCACTTT

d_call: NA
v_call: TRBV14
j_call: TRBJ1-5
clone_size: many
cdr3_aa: CASSQFQPRGNQPQHF
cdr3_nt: TGTGCCAGCAGCCAATTTCAGCCCAGAGGCAATCAGCCCCAGCATTTT

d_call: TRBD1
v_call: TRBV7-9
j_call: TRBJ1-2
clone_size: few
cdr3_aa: CASSFGDRVDGYTF
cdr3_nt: TGTGCCAGCAGCTTTGGGGACAGGGTCGATGGCTACACCTTC

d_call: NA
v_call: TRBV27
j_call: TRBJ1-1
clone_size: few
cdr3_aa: CASSWGKGSTEAFF
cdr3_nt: TGTGCCAGCAGTTGGGGGAAGGGGTCTACTGAAGCTTTCTTT

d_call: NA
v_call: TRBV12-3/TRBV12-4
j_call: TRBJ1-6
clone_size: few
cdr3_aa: CASSLGRYNSPLHF
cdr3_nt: TGTGCCAGCAGTTTGGGGCGGTATAATTCACCCCTCCACTTT

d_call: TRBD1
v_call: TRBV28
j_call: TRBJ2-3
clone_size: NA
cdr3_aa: CASSETGGIGSGNSGWTQYF
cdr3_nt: TGTGCCAGCAGTGAAACAGGGGGCATCGGTAGCGGTAACTCCGGTTGGACGCAGTATTTT

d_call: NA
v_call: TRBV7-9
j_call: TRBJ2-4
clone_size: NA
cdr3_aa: CASSPVEIQYF
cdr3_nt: TGTGCCAGCAGTCCAGTCGAAATTCAGTACTTC

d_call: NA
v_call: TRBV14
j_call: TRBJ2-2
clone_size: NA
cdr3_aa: CASSQIGALAGELFF
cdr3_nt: TGTGCCAGCAGCCAAATCGGTGCACTCGCCGGGGAGCTGTTTTTT

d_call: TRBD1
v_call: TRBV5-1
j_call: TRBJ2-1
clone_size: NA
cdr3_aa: CASSLAYTYRTGQNNEQFF
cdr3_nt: TGCGCCAGCAGCTTGGCCTACACGTATAGGACGGGACAGAACAATGAGCAGTTCTTC

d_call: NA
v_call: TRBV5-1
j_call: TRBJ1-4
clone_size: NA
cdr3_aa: CASSLGPFATNEKLFF
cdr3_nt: TGCGCCAGCAGCTTGGGACCCTTCGCAACTAATGAAAAACTGTTTTTT

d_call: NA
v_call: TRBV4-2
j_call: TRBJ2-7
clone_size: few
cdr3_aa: CASGPGSGIEQYF
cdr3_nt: TGTGCCAGCGGTCCAGGGTCGGGAATCGAGCAGTACTTC

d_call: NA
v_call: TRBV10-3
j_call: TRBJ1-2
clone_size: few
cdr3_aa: CAISSRVANYGYTF
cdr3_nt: TGTGCCATCAGCTCCAGGGTAGCTAACTATGGCTACACCTTC

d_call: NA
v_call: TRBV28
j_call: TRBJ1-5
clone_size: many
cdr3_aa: CASSFSQGRYSNQPQHF
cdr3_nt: TGTGCCAGCAGTTTTAGTCAGGGAAGGTATAGCAATCAGCCCCAGCATTTT